The 23 T cell receptor beta chains presented below share a single source sample, sequenced in a study of T cell clonotyping in hematopoietic cell transplantation. Data came from immunoSEQ multiplex PCR; TCRdb stores just in-frame clones and leaves some out. The sample records 7,000 to 8,500 clones, roughly 96% being singletons. Specimen: PBMCs, collected 30 days after allogeneic stem cell transplant. Receptors originate from a male patient between 40 and 50 years old who had an allogeneic stem cell transplant from a related donor, so the T cells may come from the graft donor. Some clones in this sample may be carry-over from other donors' samples.

The chain joins TRBV5-4 to TRBJ1-1; the match to TRBD1 covers 7 bases. Per germline, CDR1 SGHNT and CDR2 YYREEE (reference sequence). V trimming: 2 bases; J trimming: 3 bases; junction bases outside the gene matches: 13. The CDR3 sequence is 17 residues long. As DNA, the CDR3 is TGTGCCAGCAGCTTTTTTATAGGCTCACAGGGGTACACTGAAGCTTTCTTT. This codes for CASSFFIGSQGYTEAFF.

The chain couples TRBV9 to TRBJ1-1; D unclear. The CDR3 length is 14 residues. Germline CDR1 is SGDLS and CDR2 is YYNGEE. V was cut by 4 bases and J by 3 bases, with 13 bases left in between. The CDR3: CASSPSPKDTEAFF. In DNA, the CDR3 is TGTGCCAGCAGCCCAAGCCCGAAGGACACTGAAGCTTTCTTT.

The J gene is TRBJ1-5, the V gene TRBV4-1, with 11 positions matching TRBD1. The J segment lost 4 bases and the V segment lost 6 bases, leaving 11 bases of the junction unmatched. This CDR3 is 17 amino acids long. From germline, CDR1 is MGHRA and CDR2 YSYEKL. In nucleotides, the CDR3 is TGCGCCAGCAGTGCGGGAGGACAGGGGGCGGGAAATCAGCCCCAGCATTTT. Translation: CASSAGGQGAGNQPQHF.

As concerns this clone: At the DNA level, this CDR3 is encoded by other sequences in the same sample as well. This chain connects TRBV6-5 to TRBJ1-5; 10 nucleotides line up with TRBD1. Trimming cost V 4 bases and J 6 bases; bases outside gene matches: 3. The CDR3 extends over 14 amino acids. The germline V gene has CDR1 MNHEY and CDR2 SVGAGI. The DNA for the CDR3 is TGTGCCAGCAGTTCCAGACAGGGGGCTCAGCCCCAGCATTTT. It codes for CASSSRQGAQPQHF.

The chain links TRBV27 to TRBJ1-6; D is undetermined. CDR3 length: 15 amino acids. From germline, CDR1 is MNHEY and CDR2 SMNVEV (reference sequence). Trimming cost V 2 bases and J 6 bases, with 11 bases left between them. CDR3 sequence (DNA): TGTGCCAGCAGTTTACGAACTCCTATTAATTCACCCCTCCACTTT. It specifies CASSLRTPINSPLHF.

This chain joins TRBV2 and TRBJ1-4; D is unresolved. Trimming removed 3 bases from V and 5 bases from J, with 10 bases in between. The CDR3 spans 14 residues. Looked up from germline, CDR1 is SNHLY and CDR2 is FYNNEI. This CDR3 is CASSDRSGNEKLFF. The CDR3 nucleotides read TGTGCCAGCAGTGACAGGTCCGGGAATGAAAAACTGTTTTTT.

CDR3 residues: CASSPPNFLRGYTF. The CDR3 DNA sequence: TGTGCCAGCAGCCCCCCGAATTTTTTGCGTGGCTACACCTTC. The rearrangement links TRBV4-2 to TRBJ1-2; D is undetermined. CDR1 and CDR2 (germline): LGHNA, YNFKEQ. Trimming stripped 4 bases from V and 7 bases from J, with 16 bases between. CDR3 length: 14 residues.

The rearrangement joins TRBV6-1 to TRBJ2-3; tentatively, D is TRBD1 or TRBD2 (5 bases each). With 7 bases removed from V and 4 bases from J, the gap between germline ends came to 15 bases. This CDR3 comprises 14 residues. The germline gives CDR1 MNHNS, CDR2 SASEGT. CDR3 DNA: TGTGCCAGCACCAGGGACGGTGCTTCAGATACGCAGTATTTT. It encodes CASTRDGASDTQYF.

The CDR3 here is CASSSRRASEAFF. The CDR3 bases are TGTGCCAGCAGTTCCCGAAGGGCCAGTGAAGCTTTCTTT. The chain employs TRBV6-5 and TRBJ1-1; D is unclear. The CDR3 loop spans 13 amino acids. CDR1 and CDR2 (germline): MNHEY, SVGAGI. Trimming pared 4 bases from V and 7 bases from J, leaving 13 bases between.

V gene TRBV5-4 combines with J gene TRBJ1-1, with TRBD1 identical over 8 bases. The trim removed 4 bases at V and 6 bases at J, leaving 17 bases unmatched. CDR3 length: 17 residues. Looked up from germline, CDR1 is SGHNT and CDR2 is YYREEE (reference sequence). This chain's CDR3 is CASSTEPRGLNNAEAFF. As DNA, the CDR3 is TGTGCCAGCAGCACTGAGCCCAGGGGGCTAAATAACGCTGAAGCTTTCTTT.

The J gene is TRBJ2-2, the V gene TRBV11-3, with unresolved D. CDR3 length: 12 amino acids. V lost 5 bases to trimming and J lost 9 bases, with 10 bases between them. Germline values: CDR1 SGHNT, CDR2 YENEEA. CDR3 DNA: TGTGCCAGCAGCCAAACCGGCTGGGAGCTGTTTTTT. Translated: CASSQTGWELFF.

V is TRBV4-3 and J is TRBJ1-4; 7 bases match TRBD1. The germline V gene has CDR1 LGHNA and CDR2 YSLEER. The CDR3 consists of 15 residues. With 2 bases clipped from V and 5 bases from J, the junction kept 5 bases outside the gene matches. CDR3 residues: CASSQQTGPNEKLFF. The CDR3 coding sequence is TGCGCCAGCAGCCAACAGACAGGGCCCAATGAAAAACTGTTTTTT.

The chain joins TRBV4-1 to TRBJ2-7; 8 positions agree with TRBD1. The CDR3 consists of 15 residues. V lost 1 base and J lost 3; bases outside the gene matches: 5. CDR1 and CDR2 (germline): MGHRA, YSYEKL. The DNA for the CDR3 is TGCGCCAGCAGCCAAGTCTCACAGGGGGTCTACGAGCAGTACTTC. It yields the protein CASSQVSQGVYEQYF.

V gene TRBV2 combines with J gene TRBJ1-2; 10 bases are shared with TRBD1. With V trimmed by 5 bases and J by 5 bases, 8 bases remained unmatched. Germline CDR1 is SNHLY and CDR2 is FYNNEI. The CDR3 sequence is 15 residues long. The CDR3 loop is CASSSRDRGGYGYTF. The CDR3, as DNA: TGTGCCAGCAGTTCCCGGGACAGGGGAGGTTATGGCTACACCTTC. Variable domain in full (rest from reference TRBV2 and TRBJ1-2): EPEVTQTPSHQVTQMGQEVILRCVPISNHLYFYWYRQILGQKVEFLVSFYNNEISEKSEIFDDQFSVERPDGSNFTLKIRSTKLEDSAMYFCASSSRDRGGYGYTFGSGTRLTVV.

This clone was seen only once. The chain links TRBV30 to TRBJ2-5, with D unclear. The CDR3 length is 12 residues. V was pared by 1 base and J by 3 bases, with 6 bases between. Germline CDR1 GTSNPN, CDR2 SVGIG (reference sequence). The CDR3 is CAWSEVEETQYF. For the CDR3, the DNA is TGTGCCTGGAGTGAGGTTGAAGAGACCCAGTACTTC.

V usage is TRBV30 and J usage is TRBJ2-6; D is uncertain. CDR3 size: 13 residues. Germline CDR1 GTSNPN, CDR2 SVGIG (reference sequence). V was pared by 2 bases and J by 4 bases, with 6 bases between. The CDR3 DNA follows: TGTGCCTGGAGTCTCGCGGGGGCCAACGTCCTGACTTTC. Amino acid sequence: CAWSLAGANVLTF. The full variable domain, its missing parts supplied by reference TRBV30 and TRBJ2-6, is SQTIHQWPATLVQPVGSPLSLECTVEGTSNPNLYWYRQAAGRGLQLLFYSVGIGQISSEVPQNLSASRPQDRQFILSSKKLLLSDSGFYLCAWSLAGANVLTFGAGSRLTVL.

This chain connects TRBV29-1 to TRBJ1-2, with D hard to call. The CDR3 totals 13 residues. Per germline, CDR1 SQVTM and CDR2 ANQGSEA. Trimming cost V 7 bases and J 0 bases, with 12 bases left between them. This CDR3 reads CSALHGTNYGYTF. CDR3 DNA sequence: TGCAGCGCTTTACACGGTACTAACTATGGCTACACCTTC.

The chain joins TRBV11-3 to TRBJ2-5; D is ambiguous. Germline CDR1 and CDR2: SGHNT and YENEEA. With 0 bases removed from V and 5 bases from J, the gap between germline ends came to 10 bases. This CDR3 spans 14 amino acids. For the CDR3, the DNA is TGTGCCAGCAGCTTAGATGATGGTGGTGAGACCCAGTACTTC. This codes for CASSLDDGGETQYF.

CDR3 DNA: TGTGCCAGCAGTACCGGGACATCCGCCACCGAGCAGTACTTC. Protein: CASSTGTSATEQYF. The chain has TRBV6-6 and TRBJ2-7, with D perhaps matching TRBD1 (6 bases). Germline CDR1 MNHNY, CDR2 SVGAGI (reference sequence). The germline V and J ends were trimmed by 5 bases and 6 bases, with 17 bases remaining between them. The CDR3 extends over 14 amino acids.

The CDR3 loop reads CASRDWWGQTGELFF. The CDR3 bases are TGTGCCAGCCGGGATTGGTGGGGGCAAACCGGGGAGCTGTTTTTT. The chain joins TRBV2 to TRBJ2-2, with D possibly TRBD1 on 6 matching bases. V lost 8 bases and J 5 bases, leaving 18 bases between the germline ends. In germline, CDR1 is SNHLY, CDR2 FYNNEI. The CDR3 extends over 15 amino acids.

This chain joins TRBV4-1 and TRBJ2-1; the D is unclear. V was clipped by 2 bases and J by 5 bases, with 16 bases between them. CDR3 length equals 16 residues. The germline gives CDR1 MGHRA, CDR2 YSYEKL. This chain's CDR3 is CASSQPPHRTDNEQFF. DNA for the CDR3: TGCGCCAGCAGCCAACCCCCTCACCGGACGGACAATGAGCAGTTCTTC.

The chain carries TRBV28 and TRBJ1-1, with 8 bases matching TRBD1. The V and J ends lost 3 bases and 8 bases, in that order; junction bases with no gene match: 5. This CDR3 contains 13 residues. CDR1 and CDR2 from the germline V gene are MDHEN and SYDVKM. The CDR3 DNA follows: TGTGCCAGCAGTTTTCCCGGGACAGGAGAAGCTTTCTTT. Translating gives CASSFPGTGEAFF.

The rearrangement joins TRBV4-1 to TRBJ1-1, with D tentatively TRBD1 (5 bases). CDR1 and CDR2 from the germline V gene are MGHRA and YSYEKL. The germline V and J ends were trimmed by 3 bases and 0 bases, with 17 bases remaining between them. This CDR3 region has 17 residues. This CDR3 is CASSHLGTGTMNTEAFF. The CDR3 DNA reads TGCGCCAGCAGCCACCTGGGAACAGGCACCATGAACACTGAAGCTTTCTTT.